The sequence of this T cell receptor beta chain was determined in a study of Ad26.COV2.S vaccination and SARS-CoV-2 variants. Study results and caveats: Recipients given vaccine exceeded placebo recipients in spike-specific TCR breadth.

As regards this clone: Its cognate antigen is unknown.

Treatment of the sample: over 15 received Ad26.COV2.S at low or high dose, single or two shots; a few received placebo; per-sample allocation not given. Vaccine and placebo recipients were sampled on day 63 after the first injection. Trimming removed 3 bases from V and 6 bases from J, with 5 bases in between. Germline CDR1 DFQATT, CDR2 SNEGSKA (reference sequence). The CDR3 is 11 residues long. Generated by immunoSEQ multiplex PCR, the TCRdb table keeps only in-frame clones and is missing some. The sample has 360,000 or so clones, about nine tenths seen once; the top ten hold 1.5% to 2%. This receptor was identified in a person aged 18 to 59 who received the Ad26.COV2.S COVID-19 vaccine or a placebo. The specimen comprised peripheral blood, sampled in a trial of Ad26.COV2.S vaccine versus placebo. The rearrangement joins TRBV20-1 to TRBJ1-4; no reliable D call. CDR3 in DNA: TGCAGTGCTAGTACAGATGAAAAACTGTTTTTT. It yields the protein CSASTDEKLFF.